This TCR beta chain originates from a study of control samples from healthy donors and cancer patients. This CDR3 spans 14 amino acids. The germline gives CDR1 SGHTA, CDR2 FQGNSA. Trimming cost V 4 bases and J 4 bases, with 14 bases left between them. Method: immunoSEQ multiplex PCR; TCRdb's copy keeps in-frame clones and lacks some. The top ten hold around 9% of the sample, which has some 120,000 clones, 80% to 90% seen once. This clonotype was sampled from a man aged 35 to 55 in good health. The sample taken for sequencing was blood. V is TRBV7-2 and J is TRBJ2-7; weak D call: TRBD2 (5 bases). This CDR3 is CASSSKVRDYEQYF. In DNA form, the CDR3 reads TGTGCCAGCAGCTCGAAGGTCCGGGATTACGAGCAGTACTTC.